This passage covers 25 T cell receptor beta chains from one sample sequenced in a study of blood T cell repertoires in COVID-19. Assay used: immunoSEQ multiplex PCR; TCRdb lists only in-frame clones, some missing. The sample contains about 190,000 clones, roughly 78% of which appear only once. Specimen: peripheral blood. The origin of the receptors is a woman of 80 years or more with active or convalescent COVID-19.

This chain joins TRBV4-2 and TRBJ2-7, with D perhaps TRBD1 (6 bases). The germline V and J ends were trimmed by 0 bases and 5 bases, with 17 bases remaining between them. From germline, CDR1 is LGHNA and CDR2 YNFKEQ. This CDR3 spans 16 amino acids. Written as DNA, the CDR3 is TGTGCCAGCAGCCAAGAGGGGGCAGGGTCCCCCCACGAGCAGTACTTC. Translation gives CASSQEGAGSPHEQYF.

This clone was detected once. The genes are TRBV19 and TRBJ1-5; 10 bases line up with TRBD1. The CDR3 sequence is 17 residues long. The germline V gene encodes CDR1 LNHDA and CDR2 SQIVND (reference sequence). V gave up 5 bases and J gave up 1 base; unmatched junction bases: 8. CDR3 DNA: TGTGCCAGTAGTTTACCGGGACAGGGGTGGAGCAATCAGCCCCAGCATTTT. It encodes CASSLPGQGWSNQPQHF.

This clone was seen a single time. The CDR3 DNA reads as TGTGCCAGCAGTGACTACACAGATACGCAGTATTTT. It yields the protein CASSDYTDTQYF. This chain connects TRBV2 to TRBJ2-3; no clear D gene. V lost 3 bases to trimming and J lost 2 bases, with 3 bases between them. The CDR3 has 12 residues. The germline V gene has CDR1 SNHLY and CDR2 FYNNEI.

V usage is TRBV4-3 and J usage is TRBJ1-2; D possibly corresponds to TRBD1 (5 bases). This CDR3 is 15 amino acids long. With 0 bases removed from V and 8 bases from J, the gap between germline ends came to 16 bases. Germline values: CDR1 LGHNA, CDR2 YSLEER. CDR3 protein: CASSQDLKQAGGYTF. In nucleotides, the CDR3 is TGCGCCAGCAGCCAAGATCTAAAACAGGCGGGGGGCTACACCTTC.

The rearrangement links TRBV5-1 to TRBJ1-3; D gene unclear. Germline V gives CDR1 SGHRS, CDR2 YFSETQ. The CDR3 spans 14 residues. V was clipped by 0 bases and J by 0 bases, with 4 bases between them. CDR3 sequence reads: CASSLALSGNTIYF. Here the CDR3 DNA reads TGCGCCAGCAGCTTGGCTCTCTCTGGAAACACCATATATTTT.

This chain connects TRBV6-5 to TRBJ1-2; D ambiguous. Deletions cut 2 bases from V and 3 bases from J, with 10 bases between. Per germline, CDR1 MNHEY and CDR2 SVGAGI. The CDR3 totals 14 residues. The CDR3 loop is CASSYANKYYGYTF. CDR3 coding DNA: TGTGCCAGCAGTTACGCGAATAAGTACTATGGCTACACCTTC.

The chain is built from TRBV28 and TRBJ2-5; D gene ambiguous. Germline V gives CDR1 MDHEN, CDR2 SYDVKM. There are 15 residues in the CDR3. Trimming cost V 3 bases and J 5 bases, with 16 bases left between them. The CDR3 DNA reads TGTGCCAGCAGTTTGGTCTACGCGCGCCGGGAGACCCAGTACTTC. This gives the protein CASSLVYARRETQYF.

This clone was picked up a small number of times. This chain links TRBV5-6 with TRBJ1-2; D perhaps matches TRBD1 (5 bases). Germline-derived CDR1 and CDR2 are SGHDT and YYEEEE. The CDR3 has 13 amino acids. The V and J ends lost 4 bases and 4 bases respectively, with 11 bases between them. The CDR3 DNA sequence: TGTGCCAGCAGCACCGGAGGGGCCTATGGCTACACCTTC. The encoded protein is CASSTGGAYGYTF.

This chain connects TRBV6-1 to TRBJ1-2; D is possibly TRBD1 (5 bases). Germline assignment: CDR1 MNHNS and CDR2 SASEGT. The length of the CDR3 is 13 residues. Trimming took 2 bases from V and 8 from J, leaving 12 bases between them. In DNA, the CDR3 is TGTGCCAGCAGTGAAAACAGGATTGAGGGCTACACCTTC. It specifies CASSENRIEGYTF.

This chain connects TRBV9 to TRBJ1-2; 10 bases map to TRBD1. CDR1 and CDR2 from the germline V gene are SGDLS and YYNGEE. The V gene end was trimmed by 4 bases and the J gene end by 9 bases; junction bases not matched to a gene: 12. The CDR3 is made up of 15 amino acids. The chain's CDR3 is CASSPWGQGFESYTF. The CDR3 bases are TGTGCCAGCAGCCCGTGGGGACAGGGGTTTGAAAGCTACACCTTC.

V is TRBV5-1 and J is TRBJ1-2, with D perhaps TRBD1 (5 bases). Looked up from germline, CDR1 is SGHRS and CDR2 is YFSETQ. This CDR3 region has 14 residues. The ends were cut back, 0 bases at V and 3 bases at J, with 9 bases in the middle. The CDR3 loop is CASSLVRVDYGYTF. CDR3 in DNA: TGCGCCAGCAGCTTGGTCAGGGTCGACTATGGCTACACCTTC. Variable domain in full (rest from reference TRBV5-1 and TRBJ1-2): KAGVTQTPRYLIKTRGQQVTLSCSPISGHRSVSWYQQTPGQGLQFLFEYFSETQRNKGNFPGRFSGRQFSNSRSEMNVSTLELGDSALYLCASSLVRVDYGYTFGSGTRLTVV.

V and J are TRBV12-3 or TRBV12-4 and TRBJ1-1; a possible D gene is TRBD1 (6 bases). This CDR3 is 13 amino acids long. V lost 3 bases to trimming and J lost 4 bases, with 9 bases between them. The CDR3 loop is CASSFARGTEAFF. CDR3 DNA sequence: TGTGCCAGCAGTTTCGCCAGGGGCACTGAAGCTTTCTTT.

V is TRBV27 and J is TRBJ2-1; TRBD2 matches 8 bases. The CDR3 spans 19 residues. V dropped 7 bases and J dropped 4; count of bases not matched to a gene: 21. Per the germline V gene, CDR1 is MNHEY and CDR2 is SMNVEV (reference sequence). This CDR3 reads CASTAAYEGAGALYNEQFF. Here the CDR3 DNA reads TGTGCCAGCACAGCGGCATATGAGGGAGCGGGGGCCCTATACAATGAGCAGTTCTTC.

Note on this clone: The sample holds other DNA sequences that translate to the same CDR3. The chain links TRBV5-1 to TRBJ2-5; 10 bases align to TRBD1. This CDR3 spans 15 amino acids. J lost 2 bases, V lost 0 bases, and 1 base had no gene match. The germline CDR1 and CDR2 sequences are SGHRS and YFSETQ. This CDR3 reads CASSLGDRGQETQYF. The CDR3 nucleotides read TGCGCCAGCAGCTTGGGGGACAGGGGTCAAGAGACCCAGTACTTC. The whole variable domain, remainder taken from reference TRBV5-1 and TRBJ2-5, is KAGVTQTPRYLIKTRGQQVTLSCSPISGHRSVSWYQQTPGQGLQFLFEYFSETQRNKGNFPGRFSGRQFSNSRSEMNVSTLELGDSALYLCASSLGDRGQETQYFGPGTRLLVL.

V usage is TRBV2 and J usage is TRBJ2-7; possible D gene TRBD2, 6 bases. Germline CDR1 SNHLY, CDR2 FYNNEI. V lost 3 bases and J lost 3, with 15 bases in between. CDR3 length: 15 residues. The CDR3 DNA reads as TGTGCCAGCAGTGATTTTGGCCGGGGGAACTACGAGCAGTACTTC. Its protein is CASSDFGRGNYEQYF.

V is TRBV7-9 and J is TRBJ1-3, with 9 positions matching TRBD1. The CDR3 is 15 amino acids. Per the germline V gene, CDR1 is SEHNR and CDR2 is FQNEAQ (reference sequence). V was clipped by 4 bases and J by 2 bases; unmatched bases: 3. CDR3 in amino acids: CASSSQGATGNTIYF. Written as DNA, the CDR3 is TGTGCCAGCAGCTCACAGGGGGCGACTGGAAACACCATATATTTT.

The genes are TRBV4-1 and TRBJ1-3, with TRBD1 as a possible D gene (6 bases). With 1 base removed from V and 0 bases from J, the gap between germline ends came to 13 bases. CDR1 and CDR2 from the germline V gene are MGHRA and YSYEKL. The CDR3 spans 17 residues. The CDR3 protein is CASSQASRGYSGNTIYF. For the CDR3, the DNA is TGCGCCAGCAGCCAAGCCTCCAGGGGCTACTCTGGAAACACCATATATTTT.

The J gene is TRBJ1-4, the V gene TRBV19, with a possible D match to TRBD1 (6 bases). Germline-derived CDR1 and CDR2 are LNHDA and SQIVND (reference sequence). V lost 1 base and J lost 8, with 14 bases in between. The CDR3 runs to 15 residues. CDR3 DNA: TGTGCCAGTAGTATAGTCAGGACAGAAGACGAAAAACTGTTTTTT. Protein sequence: CASSIVRTEDEKLFF. The full variable domain, completed using reference TRBV19 and TRBJ1-4, is DGGITQSPKYLFRKEGQNVTLSCEQNLNHDAMYWYRQDPGQGLRLIYYSQIVNDFQKGDIAEGYSVSREKKESFPLTVTSAQKNPTAFYLCASSIVRTEDEKLFFGSGTQLSVL.

V gene TRBV2 combines with J gene TRBJ1-2; D gene uncertain. The CDR3 extends over 14 amino acids. Trimming pared 7 bases from V and 3 bases from J, leaving 15 bases between. The germline V gene encodes CDR1 SNHLY and CDR2 FYNNEI. This CDR3 is CASKEVSADYGYTF. The CDR3 nucleotides are TGTGCCAGCAAGGAAGTGTCAGCGGACTATGGCTACACCTTC.

The rearrangement links TRBV9 to TRBJ1-2; weak D call: TRBD1 (6 bases). V lost 6 bases and J lost 8, with 20 bases in between. Germline CDR1 is SGDLS and CDR2 is YYNGEE. CDR3 length: 14 residues. CDR3 region: CASTSDPSGVGYTF. The DNA of the CDR3 is TGTGCCAGCACCTCAGATCCCTCAGGGGTGGGCTACACCTTC.

The CDR3 DNA sequence: TGTGCCAGCTCACCACCGGTTGGGGCGGGAAACACTGAAGCTTTCTTT. Its translation is CASSPPVGAGNTEAFF. The rearrangement joins TRBV18 to TRBJ1-1, with a tentative D call TRBD1 (5 bases). In germline, CDR1 is KGHSH, CDR2 LQKENI. The CDR3 consists of 16 residues. With 0 bases removed from V and 2 bases from J, the gap between germline ends came to 13 bases. Full variable domain (rest looked up from reference TRBV18 and TRBJ1-1): NAGVMQNPRHLVRRRGQEARLRCSPMKGHSHVYWYRQLPEEGLKFMVYLQKENIIDESGMPKERFSAEFPKEGPSILRIQQVVRGDSAAYFCASSPPVGAGNTEAFFGQGTRLTVV.

This chain joins TRBV19 and TRBJ1-4; no firm D call. The CDR3 consists of 14 residues. Trimming stripped 6 bases from V and 7 bases from J, with 15 bases between. CDR1 LNHDA and CDR2 SQIVND come from the germline V gene (reference sequence). The CDR3 DNA follows: TGTGCCAGTAGGAGGTTAAGCGGTGGTGAAAAACTGTTTTTT. This sequence encodes CASRRLSGGEKLFF.

CDR3 sequence: CMTGDNSPLHF. The CDR3 DNA sequence: TGCATGACAGGAGATAATTCACCCCTCCACTTT. The chain carries TRBV20-1 and TRBJ1-6; D may be TRBD1 (6 bases). This CDR3 region has 11 residues. Germline CDR1 is DFQATT and CDR2 is SNEGSKA (reference sequence).

Only one count was recorded for this clone. The chain carries TRBV10-3 and TRBJ2-7; D possibly corresponds to TRBD1 (6 bases). Looked up from germline, CDR1 is ENHRY and CDR2 is SYGVKD. The CDR3 runs to 14 residues. Trimming took off 11 bases at V and 0 bases at J, with 17 bases between the two ends. The CDR3 bases are TGTGCCTCGACCCCCCGGGACACCTCCTACGAGCAGTACTTC. It encodes CASTPRDTSYEQYF.

V and J are TRBV29-1 and TRBJ2-2; tentatively, D is TRBD2 (5 bases). The CDR3 extends over 12 amino acids. The V end lost 7 bases, the J end lost 5 bases, and 11 bases lay between the germline ends. Germline V lookup: CDR1 SQVTM, CDR2 ANQGSEA. The CDR3 DNA sequence: TGCAGCGGGTGGCCGGGGACCGGGGAGCTGTTTTTT. Translation gives CSGWPGTGELFF.